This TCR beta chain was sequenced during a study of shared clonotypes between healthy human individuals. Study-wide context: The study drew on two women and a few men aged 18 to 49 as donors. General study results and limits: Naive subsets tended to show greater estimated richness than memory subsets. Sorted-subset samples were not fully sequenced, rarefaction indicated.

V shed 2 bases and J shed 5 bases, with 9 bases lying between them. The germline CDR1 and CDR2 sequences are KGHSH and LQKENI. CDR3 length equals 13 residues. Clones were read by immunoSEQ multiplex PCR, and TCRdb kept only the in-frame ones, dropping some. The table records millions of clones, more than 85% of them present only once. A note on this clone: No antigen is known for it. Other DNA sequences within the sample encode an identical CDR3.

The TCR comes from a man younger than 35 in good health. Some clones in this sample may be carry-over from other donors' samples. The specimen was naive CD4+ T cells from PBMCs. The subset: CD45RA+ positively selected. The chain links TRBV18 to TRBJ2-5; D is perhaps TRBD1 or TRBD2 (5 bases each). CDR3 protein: CASSPGGSETQYF. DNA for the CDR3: TGTGCCAGCTCACCAGGGGGTTCGGAGACCCAGTACTTC.